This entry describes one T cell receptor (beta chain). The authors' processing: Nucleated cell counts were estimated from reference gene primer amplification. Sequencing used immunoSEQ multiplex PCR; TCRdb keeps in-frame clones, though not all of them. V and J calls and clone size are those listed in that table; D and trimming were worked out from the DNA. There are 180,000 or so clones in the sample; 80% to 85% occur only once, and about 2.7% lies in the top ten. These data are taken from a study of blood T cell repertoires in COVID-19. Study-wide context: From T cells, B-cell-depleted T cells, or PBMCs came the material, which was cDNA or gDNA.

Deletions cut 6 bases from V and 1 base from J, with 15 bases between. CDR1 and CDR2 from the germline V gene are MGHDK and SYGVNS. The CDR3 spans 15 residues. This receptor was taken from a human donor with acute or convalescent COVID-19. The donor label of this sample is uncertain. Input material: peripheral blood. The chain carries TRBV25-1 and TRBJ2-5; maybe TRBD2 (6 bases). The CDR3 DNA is TGTGCCAGCAGCGGGGCGGGACGACCCCAAGAGACCCAGTACTTC. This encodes CASSGAGRPQETQYF.